This TCR beta chain was sequenced during a study of blood T cell repertoires in COVID-19. Whole-study context: The United States, Italy and Spain were the sources of the acute and convalescent COVID-19 samples.

Original processing notes: Reference gene primer amplification in the assay estimated nucleated cell counts. The data were produced by immunoSEQ multiplex PCR, yet TCRdb's version contains in-frame clones alone and is incomplete. V, J and clone size derive from that table, while D and trimming were established from the DNA sequence. The data hold about 45,000 clones, with about 90% observed a single time. V was trimmed by 3 bases and J by 3 bases, leaving 8 bases between them. Per germline, CDR1 MDHEN and CDR2 SYDVKM. The CDR3 runs 13 residues. Source material: peripheral blood. The sequence derives from a human donor in a cohort sampled during active COVID-19. The rearrangement uses TRBV28 and TRBJ1-1; no firm D call. CDR3 sequence reads: CASSLPGHTEAFF. The CDR3 coding sequence is TGTGCCAGCAGTTTGCCCGGTCACACTGAAGCTTTCTTT.